This record concerns one T cell receptor beta chain sequence. Its antigen is unidentified. With 4 bases removed from V and 3 bases from J, the gap between germline ends came to 9 bases. The length of the CDR3 is 13 residues. Germline CDR1 is SGHTS and CDR2 is YDEGEE. This sample was taken from a study of cytomegalovirus exposure and HLA in healthy donors. Regarding the study as a whole: Confirmation in vitro established that three CMV-associated chains were specific for CMV antigens. Researchers counted roughly 150 TCR beta chains as cytomegalovirus-associated.

TCRdb's table, derived via immunoSEQ multiplex PCR, lists solely in-frame clones and lacks some. The repertoire has under 75,000 clones, almost 95% of them found once; the top ten carry roughly 5.3%. The donors were part of the roughly 120-subject validation cohort, which stood apart from the 666-subject first cohort. This chain connects TRBV5-8 to TRBJ2-3; the D gene is possibly TRBD1 (6 bases). The sample was PBMCs. This clonotype was sampled from a man younger than 35 in good health and CMV-seropositive. CDR3 amino acids: CASSPDSTDTQYF. The CDR3 DNA sequence: TGTGCCAGCAGCCCGGACAGTACAGATACGCAGTATTTT.